Listed below are T cell receptor beta chains from one sample, sequenced in a study of T cell responses to AZD1222 COVID-19 vaccine. Sequencing used immunoSEQ multiplex PCR; TCRdb keeps in-frame clones, though not all of them. The sample has over 110,000 clones; about 91% are singletons. The input for sequencing was peripheral blood, taken 28 days after the second AZD1222 dose. These receptors all stem from an adult who received the AZD1222 COVID-19 vaccine. Each CDR3 is given with its conserved first and last residue. A D gene is named only where the DNA matches it firmly. Only part of the rows carry a size: once, few, many, or a class if the clone is expanded.

- | - | TRBJ1-1 | TRBV18 | CASSQRPEGTEAFF | TGTGCCAGCTCACAACGTCCCGAGGGCACTGAAGCTTTCTTT
TRBD2 | once | TRBJ2-3 | TRBV12-3/TRBV12-4 | CASSGGATDTQYF | TGTGCCAGCAGCGGGGGGGCGACAGATACGCAGTATTTT
TRBD2 | - | TRBJ2-1 | TRBV11-1 | CASSREGGEQFF | TGTGCCAGCAGCAGGGAGGGAGGTGAGCAGTTCTTC
- | - | TRBJ1-5 | TRBV7-2 | CASSLVGGNQPQHF | TGTGCCAGCAGCTTAGTAGGGGGCAATCAGCCCCAGCATTTT
- | - | TRBJ2-7 | TRBV6-5 | CASSSNRWAEQYF | TGTGCCAGCAGCTCCAATCGCTGGGCCGAGCAGTACTTC
- | - | TRBJ1-6 | TRBV3-1/TRBV3-2 | CASSQGQAGSPLHF | TGTGCCAGCAGCCAAGGACAGGCGGGATCACCCCTCCACTTT
- | - | TRBJ2-5 | TRBV29-1 | CSVEGLRNQETQYF | TGCAGCGTCGAGGGGCTCAGGAACCAAGAGACCCAGTACTTC
- | - | TRBJ1-1 | TRBV5-1 | CASSQGQDDSAFF | TGCGCCAGCAGCCAGGGACAAGACGACTCAGCTTTCTTT
- | - | TRBJ2-1 | TRBV6-5 | CASRPRRGYNEQFF | TGTGCCAGCAGACCCAGAAGAGGGTACAATGAGCAGTTCTTC
- | few | TRBJ2-6 | TRBV4-3 | CASSQDSSYSGANVLTF | TGCGCCAGCAGCCAAGATAGCAGCTACTCTGGGGCCAACGTCCTGACTTTC
- | - | TRBJ1-6 | TRBV7-2 | CASSPPEGRPLHF | TGTGCCAGCAGCCCTCCTGAGGGGAGACCCCTCCACTTT
TRBD1 | - | TRBJ1-1 | TRBV4-3 | CASSPGQGHRGTEAFF | TGCGCCAGCAGCCCGGGACAGGGACATCGCGGGACTGAAGCTTTCTTT
- | - | TRBJ1-2 | TRBV6-5 | CASSNSETNYGYTF | TGTGCCAGCAGTAACTCGGAAACTAACTATGGCTACACCTTC
TRBD1 | - | TRBJ1-2 | TRBV19 | CASSMGTGGPYYGYTF | TGTGCCAGTAGTATGGGGACAGGCGGCCCCTACTATGGCTACACCTTC
- | - | TRBJ2-2 | TRBV6-1 | CASSALWGKATGELFF | TGTGCCAGCAGTGCTCTTTGGGGAAAAGCAACCGGGGAGCTGTTTTTT
- | - | TRBJ1-2 | TRBV9 | CASSAGEYGYTF | TGTGCCAGCTCCGCGGGGGAGTATGGCTACACCTTC
- | - | TRBJ1-2 | TRBV28 | CASTSQTPRGYTF | TGTGCCAGCACATCGCAGACTCCTCGGGGCTACACCTTC
- | - | TRBJ1-5 | TRBV19 | CASSIIPRGQPQHF | TGTGCCAGTAGTATTATACCCAGGGGTCAGCCCCAGCATTTT
TRBD1 | - | TRBJ1-3 | TRBV5-1 | CASSWGQANSGNTIYF | TGCGCCAGCAGCTGGGGACAGGCCAACTCTGGAAACACCATATATTTT
- | - | TRBJ1-1 | TRBV21-1 | CASSKLAVNTEAFF | TGTGCCAGCAGCAAACTGGCGGTTAACACTGAAGCTTTCTTT
- | - | TRBJ1-1 | TRBV10-3 | CAISPGMMNTEAFF | TGTGCCATCAGCCCGGGGATGATGAACACTGAAGCTTTCTTT
TRBD1 | - | TRBJ1-1 | TRBV6-6 | CASSSGTGGNTEAFF | TGTGCCAGCAGTTCCGGGACAGGGGGGAACACTGAAGCTTTCTTT